This T cell receptor beta chain came from a study of T cells after yellow fever vaccination. Study-level information: Where fractions had low cell numbers, libraries were prepared from them with the SMART-Seq v4 Ultra Low Input RNA kit.

The authors made TCR cDNA by 5'RACE template switching, adding a universal primer site and UMIs. MiXCR, run by TCRdb on the 5' RACE reads, gives a single entry per CDR3 protein. The sample lists roughly 170,000 distinct CDR3 sequences, around 9.3% occurring once. Whole-study results and caveats: The study re-detected most primary-vaccination clones after the booster (96% CD4, around 89% CD8).

This clonotype was counted ten times or more. Antigen specificity is unknown. Source: CD8+ T cells sorted from PBMCs, taken 45 days after the yellow fever booster vaccination. This TCR was recovered from a man aged 18 to 29 who received the YFV17D yellow fever vaccine.

In DNA, the CDR3 is TGCGCCAGCAGCTTGAGGGGGGAACCAGCTTTCTTT. Encoded protein: CASSLRGEPAFF. J is TRBJ1-1 and V is TRBV5-1; possible D gene TRBD1, 6 bases. Germline CDR1 and CDR2: SGHRS and YFSETQ. The CDR3 spans 12 residues. The V end lost 1 base, the J end lost 10 bases, and 11 bases lay between the germline ends.